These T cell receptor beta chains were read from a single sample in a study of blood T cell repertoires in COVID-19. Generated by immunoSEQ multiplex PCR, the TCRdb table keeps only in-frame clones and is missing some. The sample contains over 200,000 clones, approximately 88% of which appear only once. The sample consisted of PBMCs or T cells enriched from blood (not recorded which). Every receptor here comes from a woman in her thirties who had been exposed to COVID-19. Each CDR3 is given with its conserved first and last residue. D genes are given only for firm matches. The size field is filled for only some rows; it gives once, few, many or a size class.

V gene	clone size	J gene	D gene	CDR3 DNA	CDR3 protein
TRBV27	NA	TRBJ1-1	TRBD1	TGTGCCAGCAGTATCACAGGGGGCGGCACTGAAGCTTTCTTT	CASSITGGGTEAFF
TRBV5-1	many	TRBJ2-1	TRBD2	TGCGCCAGCAGCTTGAGACCTCTAGCGGGGAAATACAATGAGCAGTTCTTC	CASSLRPLAGKYNEQFF
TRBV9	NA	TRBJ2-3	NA	TGTGCCAGCAGCGTAGTAGGGGCTAGCACAGATACGCAGTATTTT	CASSVVGASTDTQYF
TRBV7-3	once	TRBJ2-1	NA	TGTGCCAGCAGCCGTCGGGATAGTGGGGATGAGCAGTTCTTC	CASSRRDSGDEQFF
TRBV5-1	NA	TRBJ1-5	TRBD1	TGCGCCAGCAGCCTAATGACAGGGACGGGACAGCCCCAGCATTTT	CASSLMTGTGQPQHF
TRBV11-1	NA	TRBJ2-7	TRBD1	TGTGCCAGCAGCACAGAGGGACAGACCTACGAGCAGTACTTC	CASSTEGQTYEQYF
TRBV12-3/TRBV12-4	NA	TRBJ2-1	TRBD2	TGTGCCAGCAGTTTGGAGCAGCGGGAGGAGCAGTTCTTC	CASSLEQREEQFF
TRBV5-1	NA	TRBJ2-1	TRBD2	TGCGCCAGCAGCTTGGCGCCTAGCGGGGTTAATGAGCAGTTCTTC	CASSLAPSGVNEQFF
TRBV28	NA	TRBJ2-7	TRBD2	TGTGCCAGCACGGGGACTAGTGGGTACGAGCAGTACTTC	CASTGTSGYEQYF
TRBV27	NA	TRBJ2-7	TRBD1	TGTGCCAGCAGCATGGGACAGTACTACGAGCAGTACTTC	CASSMGQYYEQYF
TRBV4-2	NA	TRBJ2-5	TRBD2	TGTGCCAGCAGTACAGGACTAGCGGGAGCCCTTTTGTACTTC	CASSTGLAGALLYF
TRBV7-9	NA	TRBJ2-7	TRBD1	TGTGCCAGCAGCTCAGACTGGGACAGAGAATACGAGCAGTACTTC	CASSSDWDREYEQYF
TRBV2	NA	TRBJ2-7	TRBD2	TGTGCCAGCAGGGGGACTAGCGGAATCTACGAGCAGTACTTC	CASRGTSGIYEQYF
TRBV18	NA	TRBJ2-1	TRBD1	TGTGCCAGCTCACCCTTAACAGGGGGCTTGTTAAATGAGCAGTTCTTC	CASSPLTGGLLNEQFF
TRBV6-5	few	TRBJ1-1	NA	TGTGCCAGCAGCCCACTCAAGAACACTGAAGCTTTCTTT	CASSPLKNTEAFF
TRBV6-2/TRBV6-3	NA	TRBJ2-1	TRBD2	TGTGCCAGCAGTTATCTCCCCTCTAGCGGGAAGGTCAATGAGCAGTTCTTC	CASSYLPSSGKVNEQFF
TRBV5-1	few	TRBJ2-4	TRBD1	TGCGCCAGCAGCTTCGGGACAGGTGCCAAAAACATTCAGTACTTC	CASSFGTGAKNIQYF
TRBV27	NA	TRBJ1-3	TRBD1	TGTGCCAGCAGTCCCGACAGGGGGACGAGCTCTGGAAACACCATATATTTT	CASSPDRGTSSGNTIYF
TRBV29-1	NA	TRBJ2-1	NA	TGCAGCTATCGGATGACCGGGACACCCATTAGTGGGAGACCCTACAATGAGCAGTTCTTC	CSYRMTGTPISGRPYNEQFF
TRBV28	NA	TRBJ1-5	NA	TGTGCCAGCAGCCCTCCCCGGGGTAGCAATCAGCCCCAGCATTTT	CASSPPRGSNQPQHF
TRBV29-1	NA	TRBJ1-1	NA	TGCAGCGTTCCCAGGGGCACTGAAGCTTTCTTT	CSVPRGTEAFF
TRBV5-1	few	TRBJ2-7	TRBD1	TGCGCCAGCAGTAAAGAGACAGGGGGAGTCTACGAGCAGTACTTC	CASSKETGGVYEQYF
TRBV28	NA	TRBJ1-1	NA	TGTGCCAGCAGTTCCCTGACAGGAAAGAACACTGAAGCTTTCTTT	CASSSLTGKNTEAFF
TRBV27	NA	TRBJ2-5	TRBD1	TGTGCCAGCAGTTTATGGGACAGGGAGACCCAGTACTTC	CASSLWDRETQYF
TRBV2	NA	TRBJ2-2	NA	TGTGCCAGCAGCGTCGAGTCCCACGGGGAGCTGTTTTTT	CASSVESHGELFF
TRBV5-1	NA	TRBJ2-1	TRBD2	TGCGCCAGCAGCTCTAGCGGGATCGACTACAATGAGCAGTTCTTC	CASSSSGIDYNEQFF